This T cell receptor beta chain was recovered during a study of CD8+CD57+ T cells in acquired aplastic anemia. In the study overall: Sorted CD4+ and CD8+ cells yielded roughly 3 ug of DNA on average. Whole-study findings and limits: Patients and controls were found to share 25 to 30 CD8+ CDR3 sequences.

CDR3 length: 13 amino acids. CDR1 and CDR2 (germline): SGHTA, FQGTGA. V lost 7 bases to trimming and J lost 4 bases, with 10 bases between them. The template for TCR beta VDJ and CDR3 sequence profiling was genomic DNA. TCRdb re-derived calls from the reads in MiXCR, one entry per CDR3 protein. The data contain around 200,000 distinct CDR3 sequences, around 50% of them singletons. About this clonotype: Its specificity is not known.

Patients chosen for sequencing had shown CD8+CD57+ cell expansion by flow cytometry. Sample: sorted CD4+, CD8+, or CD8+CD57+ T cells (not recorded which) from PBMCs. This TCR derives from a human donor with aplastic anemia. The chain uses TRBV7-3 and TRBJ2-2; TRBD2 might be the D (6 bases). The CDR3 coding sequence is TGTGCCAGCAAGGAGGGCCCCACCGGGGAGCTGTTTTTT. It yields the protein CASKEGPTGELFF.